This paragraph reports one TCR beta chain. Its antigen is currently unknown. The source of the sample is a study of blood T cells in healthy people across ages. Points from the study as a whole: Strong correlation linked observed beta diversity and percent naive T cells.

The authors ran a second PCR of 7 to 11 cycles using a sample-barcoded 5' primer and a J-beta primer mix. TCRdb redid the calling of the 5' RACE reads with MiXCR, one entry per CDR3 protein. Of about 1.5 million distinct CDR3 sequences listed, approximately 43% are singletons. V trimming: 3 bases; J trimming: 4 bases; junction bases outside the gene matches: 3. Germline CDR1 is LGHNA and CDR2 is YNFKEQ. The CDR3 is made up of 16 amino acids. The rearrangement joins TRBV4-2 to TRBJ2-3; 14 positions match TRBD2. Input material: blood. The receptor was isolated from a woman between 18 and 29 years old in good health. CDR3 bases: TGTGCCAGCAGCCAGGGACTAGCGGGAGCTCCAGATACGCAGTATTTT. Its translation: CASSQGLAGAPDTQYF.